The rows below give T cell receptor beta chains drawn from one sample of a study of blood T cell repertoires in COVID-19. Data came from immunoSEQ multiplex PCR; TCRdb stores just in-frame clones and leaves some out. The repertoire holds about 66,000 clones, with about 90% as singletons. The sample taken for sequencing was peripheral blood. The source of these receptors is a human donor in a cohort sampled during active COVID-19. Both conserved end residues are part of each CDR3. Each record gives: D gene, V gene, J gene, clone size, CDR3 protein, CDR3 DNA. A D gene is named only where the DNA matches it firmly. Not every row has a clone size; where given, it reads once, few, many or a size class.

>TRBD2|TRBV5-6|TRBJ2-7|.
CASSRTGLAGAYEQYF
TGTGCCAGCAGCCGGACCGGACTAGCGGGAGCCTACGAGCAGTACTTC
>.|TRBV5-1|TRBJ1-2|once
CASSFLSGDYGYTF
TGCGCCAGCAGCTTTCTATCAGGGGACTATGGCTACACCTTC
>TRBD1|TRBV4-3|TRBJ2-3|.
CASSQSWTGGRDTQYF
TGCGCCAGCAGCCAATCCTGGACAGGGGGCCGAGATACGCAGTATTTT
>TRBD2|TRBV4-3|TRBJ2-7|.
CASSQDLAGGLFEQYF
TGCGCCAGCAGCCAAGATCTGGCGGGAGGGCTGTTCGAGCAGTACTTC
>.|TRBV3-1/TRBV3-2|TRBJ2-7|.
CASSLRQLPSYEQYF
TGTGCCAGCAGCCTCAGACAGCTTCCCTCCTACGAGCAGTACTTC
>TRBD1|TRBV27|TRBJ2-6|.
CASSGGQGSSGANVLTF
TGTGCCAGCAGTGGAGGACAGGGGTCCTCTGGGGCCAACGTCCTGACTTTC
>TRBD2|TRBV6-6|TRBJ2-3|.
CASSYASGRTDTQYF
TGTGCCAGCAGTTACGCTAGCGGGAGGACAGATACGCAGTATTTT
>TRBD2|TRBV11-2|TRBJ2-7|.
CASSPGLAGGPPYF
TGTGCCAGCAGCCCAGGACTAGCGGGAGGGCCCCCGTACTTC
>.|TRBV6-5|TRBJ2-2|once
CASSYYLRGELFF
TGTGCCAGCAGTTACTATCTTAGAGGGGAGCTGTTTTTT
>.|TRBV28|TRBJ2-1|.
CASSSLAEAYNEQFF
TGTGCCAGCAGTTCACTAGCAGAAGCCTACAATGAGCAGTTCTTC
>TRBD2|TRBV15|TRBJ2-2|.
CATSIAGGITGELFF
TGTGCCACCAGCATCGCGGGAGGGATAACCGGGGAGCTGTTTTTT
>.|TRBV5-6|TRBJ2-3|.
CASSLYSPLTDTQYF
TGTGCCAGCAGCTTGTACAGCCCGCTCACAGATACGCAGTATTTT
>.|TRBV11-2|TRBJ2-1|.
CASSLDRAAGASIRGEQFF
TGTGCCAGCAGCTTAGATAGGGCCGCGGGGGCTAGCATACGGGGTGAGCAGTTCTTC
>.|TRBV6-5|TRBJ1-1|.
CASSYSTRNTEAFF
TGTGCCAGCAGTTACTCGACACGGAACACTGAAGCTTTCTTT
>.|TRBV9|TRBJ2-3|.
CASSASGRGYTDTQYF
TGTGCCAGCAGCGCTTCGGGTAGGGGATATACAGATACGCAGTATTTT
>.|TRBV4-3|TRBJ1-2|.
CASSQENTVTGGLYGYTF
TGCGCCAGCAGCCAAGAAAATACGGTTACCGGGGGTCTCTATGGCTACACCTTC
>.|TRBV2|TRBJ1-2|few
CASSDFGQGNYGYTF
TGTGCCAGCAGTGATTTTGGGCAGGGGAACTATGGCTACACCTTC
>.|TRBV2|TRBJ1-4|.
CASEGSGNEKLFF
TGTGCCAGCGAGGGATCGGGTAATGAAAAACTGTTTTTT
>.|TRBV11-2|TRBJ2-2|.
CASSRTGVSGELFF
TGTGCCAGCAGCAGGACGGGGGTTAGCGGGGAGCTGTTTTTT
>.|TRBV7-2|TRBJ1-5|once
CASSLRGYNQPQHF
TGTGCCAGCAGCTTACGAGGCTACAATCAGCCCCAGCATTTT
>TRBD1|TRBV18|TRBJ2-5|.
CASSLGTTGDGETQYF
TGTGCCAGCTCCCTGGGGACGACAGGGGACGGGGAGACCCAGTACTTC
>.|TRBV29-1|TRBJ2-5|.
CSVGQGGGETQYF
TGCAGCGTTGGTCAGGGAGGTGGAGAGACCCAGTACTTC
>TRBD1|TRBV5-1|TRBJ2-2|.
CASSVGTVTGELFF
TGCGCCAGCAGCGTGGGGACAGTGACCGGGGAGCTGTTTTTT
>TRBD1|TRBV19|TRBJ2-7|.
CASSTGGREQYF
TGTGCCAGTAGTACAGGGGGCCGGGAGCAGTACTTC
>.|TRBV6-5|TRBJ1-6|once
CASSRGQISPLHF
TGTGCCAGCAGCCGCGGACAGATTTCACCCCTCCACTTT
>.|TRBV2|TRBJ2-1|.
CASSGGSTSRHEQFF
TGTGCCAGCAGTGGAGGGAGTACTAGCAGACATGAGCAGTTCTTC
>.|TRBV15|TRBJ1-2|.
CATSRDRSSLYGYTF
TGTGCCACCAGCAGAGATCGGAGCAGCCTCTATGGCTACACCTTC
>.|TRBV5-1|TRBJ2-5|once
CASSFDRAGETQYF
TGCGCCAGCAGCTTTGACAGGGCGGGGGAGACCCAGTACTTC
>TRBD1|TRBV9|TRBJ2-5|.
CASTDRGLGQETQYF
TGTGCCAGCACCGACAGGGGGTTGGGACAAGAGACCCAGTACTTC
>.|TRBV7-2|TRBJ1-5|.
CASSLNPRGFKHF
TGTGCCAGCAGCTTAAATCCCAGGGGTTTTAAGCATTTT
>TRBD1|TRBV14|TRBJ1-2|.
CASSQVGTGERGYTF
TGTGCCAGCAGCCAAGTCGGGACAGGCGAGAGGGGCTACACCTTC
>.|TRBV10-2|TRBJ2-1|.
CASSESPPYNEQFF
TGCGCCAGCAGTGAGTCCCCTCCCTACAATGAGCAGTTCTTC
>.|TRBV29-1|TRBJ2-1|.
CSANGGLGEQFF
TGCAGCGCAAACGGGGGGCTGGGTGAGCAGTTCTTC
>.|TRBV4-1|TRBJ1-5|once
CASSHKPSGDRGQPQHF
TGCGCCAGCAGCCACAAACCATCGGGGGATCGGGGTCAGCCCCAGCATTTT
>TRBD2|TRBV19|TRBJ2-3|few
CASSYSLAGEGSDTQYF
TGTGCCAGTAGTTACTCCCTAGCGGGGGAAGGCTCAGATACGCAGTATTTT
>TRBD2|TRBV11-2|TRBJ2-7|.
CASSLTSGGLDTYEQYF
TGTGCCAGCAGCTTAACTAGCGGGGGCCTCGACACCTACGAGCAGTACTTC
>.|TRBV7-3|TRBJ1-6|.
CASSLNRDSPLHF
TGTGCCAGCAGCTTAAACAGGGATTCACCCCTCCACTTT
>.|TRBV19|TRBJ2-1|once
CASSAPTDRIYNEQFF
TGTGCCAGTAGTGCACCAACCGACAGAATATACAATGAGCAGTTCTTC
>.|TRBV11-2|TRBJ2-5|.
CASSPARGAETQYF
TGTGCCAGCAGCCCGGCCCGGGGGGCGGAGACCCAGTACTTC
>.|TRBV14|TRBJ1-6|.
CASSRLRTGISFNSPLHF
TGTGCCAGCAGCCGACTGAGAACAGGGATCTCGTTCAATTCACCCCTCCACTTT
>TRBD1|TRBV2|TRBJ2-7|.
CASSLGTRTGGEQYF
TGTGCCAGCAGCCTGGGAACTCGGACAGGGGGAGAGCAGTACTTC
>.|TRBV7-9|TRBJ1-4|.
CASSLNRQATNEKLFF
TGTGCCAGCAGCTTGAACCGACAGGCAACTAATGAAAAACTGTTTTTT
>.|TRBV7-9|TRBJ1-2|.
CASSLQGTIYGYTF
TGTGCCAGCAGCTTGCAGGGTACGATCTATGGCTACACCTTC
>TRBD1|TRBV7-8|TRBJ1-1|.
CASSSGQGRARNTEAFF
TGTGCCAGCAGCTCGGGACAGGGGAGGGCCCGGAACACTGAAGCTTTCTTT
>.|TRBV5-1|TRBJ1-1|.
CASTPRTGAEAFF
TGCGCCAGCACTCCGAGGACGGGAGCTGAAGCTTTCTTT
>TRBD2|TRBV7-2|TRBJ2-2|.
CASSQGLGLAGANTGELFF
TGTGCCAGCAGCCAAGGGTTGGGACTAGCGGGGGCGAACACCGGGGAGCTGTTTTTT
>TRBD2|TRBV7-9|TRBJ2-5|.
CASSLGGGLAGALGTQYF
TGTGCCAGCAGCTTAGGTGGCGGACTAGCTGGGGCACTGGGGACCCAGTACTTC
>TRBD2|TRBV5-1|TRBJ2-5|.
CASSLFSGSGQETQYF
TGCGCCAGCAGCTTGTTTAGCGGGAGCGGGCAAGAGACCCAGTACTTC
>.|TRBV5-6|TRBJ1-6|.
CASSLGRGYNSPLHF
TGTGCCAGCAGCTTGGGCAGGGGCTATAATTCACCCCTCCACTTT